This record covers a single TCR beta chain. A much larger clonotype is one base distant, so this may be a read error. CDR3 length equals 12 residues. The V and J ends lost 8 bases and 3 bases, in that order; junction bases with no gene match: 2. Germline CDR1 is MNHEY and CDR2 is SMNVEV (reference sequence). The sample originates from a study of molecular identifiers for immune sequencing clone quantification. TCRdb re-analysed the PCR reads in MiXCR, keeping a single row per CDR3 protein. The top ten clones hold roughly 0.79% of a sample with more than 450,000 distinct CDR3 sequences, 25% of them seen once.

This clonotype was sampled from a human donor in good health. Some libraries in this study had Jurkat cell RNA spiked in. The chain employs TRBV27 and TRBJ1-1; 8 bases agree with TRBD1. Sequencing was carried out using naive CD8+ T cells from blood, with Jurkat cell RNA spiked in. The subset is: FACS-sorted CD8+CD4-CCR7+CD45RA+ naive T cells. The CDR3 region has the DNA TGTGCCAGCCAGACAGGGGACACTGAAGCTTTCTTT. As protein: CASQTGDTEAFF.